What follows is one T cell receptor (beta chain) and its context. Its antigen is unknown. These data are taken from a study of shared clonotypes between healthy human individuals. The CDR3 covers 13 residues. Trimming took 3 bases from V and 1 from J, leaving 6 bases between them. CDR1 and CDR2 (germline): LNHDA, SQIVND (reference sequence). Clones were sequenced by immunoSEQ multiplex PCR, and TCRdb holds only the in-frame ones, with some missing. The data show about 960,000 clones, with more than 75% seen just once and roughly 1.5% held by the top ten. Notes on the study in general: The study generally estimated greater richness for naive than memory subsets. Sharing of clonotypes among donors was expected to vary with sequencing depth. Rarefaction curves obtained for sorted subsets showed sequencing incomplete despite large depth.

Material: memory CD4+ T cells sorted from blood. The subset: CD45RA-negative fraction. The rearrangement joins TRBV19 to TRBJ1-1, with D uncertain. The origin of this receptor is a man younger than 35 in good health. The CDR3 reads CASSILTNTEAFF. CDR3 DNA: TGTGCCAGTAGTATCCTAACGAACACTGAAGCTTTCTTT.